This T cell receptor beta chain was obtained from a study of shared clonotypes between healthy human individuals. Study results and limitations: In several donors, approximately 5% of naive CD4 clonotypes appeared in common.

The authors ran the assay at deep level. Profiled with immunoSEQ multiplex PCR; TCRdb holds only in-frame clones, not every one. The data hold about 770,000 clones, with just under 75% observed a single time. The J segment lost 5 bases and the V segment lost 2 bases, leaving 7 bases of the junction unmatched. In germline, CDR1 is KGHSH, CDR2 LQKENI. This CDR3 comprises 15 residues. The table lists this clone with a few counts. Its antigen is currently unknown. The chain couples TRBV18 to TRBJ1-1; 8 bases map to TRBD1. This receptor was obtained from a woman aged 25 to 39 in good health. Sequencing was done on a sample of memory CD4+ T cells sorted from blood. Stated subset: CD45RA-negative fraction. The CDR3 sequence is CASSPGDRGGTEAFF. The DNA for the CDR3 is TGTGCCAGCTCACCAGGAGACAGGGGCGGGACTGAAGCTTTCTTT. The variable domain in full, with the rest retrieved from reference TRBV18 and TRBJ1-1, is NAGVMQNPRHLVRRRGQEARLRCSPMKGHSHVYWYRQLPEEGLKFMVYLQKENIIDESGMPKERFSAEFPKEGPSILRIQQVVRGDSAAYFCASSPGDRGGTEAFFGQGTRLTVV.